This TCR beta chain was identified in a study of cytomegalovirus exposure and HLA in healthy donors. Trimming removed 8 bases from V and 2 bases from J; junction bases left unmatched: 3. CDR1 is MDHEN and CDR2 is SYDVKM in the germline V gene. This CDR3 region has 12 residues. Only in-frame clones appear in the TCRdb table, and some are missing; sequencing was by immunoSEQ multiplex PCR. The sample contains more than 250,000 clones, less than 95% of which appear only once. The V and J genes are TRBV28 and TRBJ2-7, with 7 nucleotides matching TRBD2. The TCR comes from a woman younger than 45 in good health and CMV-seronegative. The sample taken for sequencing was PBMCs. Here the CDR3 reads CASRAGTYEQYF. In DNA, the CDR3 is TGTGCCAGCCGAGCGGGAACCTACGAGCAGTACTTC.